Below are 19 T cell receptor beta chains sequenced from a single sample in a study of shared clonotypes between healthy human individuals. Here immunoSEQ multiplex PCR was the method, and the copy in TCRdb shows in-frame clones only, minus some. The sample lists millions of clones, roughly 94% occurring once. The sample comprised naive CD4+ T cells sorted from blood. Subset specified: CD45RA+ positively selected. The receptors were sampled from a young man in good health.

The table lists this clone with a count of one. V usage is TRBV9 and J usage is TRBJ2-3; 8 positions agree with TRBD1. V was pared by 4 bases and J by 3 bases, with 7 bases of the junction left unmatched. Germline assignment: CDR1 SGDLS and CDR2 YYNGEE. CDR3 length equals 15 residues. CDR3 coding DNA: TGTGCCAGCAGCCCACAGGGGGATCGGACAGATACGCAGTATTTT. Its protein product is CASSPQGDRTDTQYF.

In its sample, this clone was seen once. The V gene is TRBV7-6, the J gene TRBJ2-2; D is undetermined. CDR1 and CDR2 (germline): SGHVS, FNYEAQ. With 2 bases removed from V and 4 bases from J, the gap between germline ends came to 11 bases. This CDR3 has 15 residues. CDR3 loop: CASSLMSVGTGELFF. The CDR3, as DNA: TGTGCCAGCAGCTTAATGAGCGTAGGCACCGGGGAGCTGTTTTTT.

The rearrangement joins TRBV4-1 to TRBJ2-3, with D unresolved. CDR3 length: 15 residues. Trimming shortened V by 4 bases and J by 3 bases, and 14 bases separated the two germline ends. Germline loops: CDR1 MGHRA, CDR2 YSYEKL. The CDR3 bases are TGCGCCAGCAGCCGCGCTGCAAAGGATACAGATACGCAGTATTTT. Protein product: CASSRAAKDTDTQYF.

Notes on this clone: This sample also contains other DNA sequences that code for the same CDR3. The CDR3 DNA follows: TGTGCCAGCTCACCACCCGGACAAGCCTACGAGCAGTACTTC. This encodes CASSPPGQAYEQYF. The rearrangement links TRBV18 to TRBJ2-7; D is perhaps TRBD1 (5 bases). CDR3 length equals 14 residues. Trimming cost V 0 bases and J 2 bases, with 8 bases left between them. Germline V gene sequence: CDR1 KGHSH, CDR2 LQKENI.

CDR3 sequence: CASSPFLNEQFF. In nucleotides, the CDR3 is TGTGCCAGCAGTCCGTTCCTCAATGAGCAGTTCTTC. The chain carries TRBV2 and TRBJ2-1; the D is unclear. The V and J ends lost 5 bases and 6 bases respectively, with 8 bases between them. The germline V gene has CDR1 SNHLY and CDR2 FYNNEI. The CDR3 has 12 amino acids.

CDR3 sequence: CASSTHTSGGRANYGYTF. As DNA, the CDR3 is TGTGCCAGCAGCACACATACCTCGGGTGGCCGAGCTAACTATGGCTACACCTTC. This sequence joins TRBV7-8 and TRBJ1-2; D unclear. CDR3 size: 18 residues. Between the trimmed V and J ends, which lost 5 bases and 0 bases, there was a span of 22 bases. Germline CDR1 and CDR2: SGHVS and FQNEAQ.

A word on this clone: This clone may be a read error of a much larger clone one base away. The chain joins TRBV5-4 to TRBJ1-2; D is undetermined. The V end lost 4 bases, the J end lost 4 bases, and 11 bases lay between the germline ends. The length of the CDR3 is 13 residues. Germline V gene lookup returns CDR1 SGHNT and CDR2 YYREEE (reference sequence). The CDR3 DNA reads as TGTGCCAGCAGCCCGACGGGCGGCTATGGCTACACCTTC. As protein: CASSPTGGYGYTF.

The chain joins TRBV13 to TRBJ1-4, with 7 bases matching TRBD1. Germline V gene sequence: CDR1 PRHDT, CDR2 FYEKMQ (reference sequence). This CDR3 is 13 amino acids long. V lost 6 bases and J lost 8; bases outside the gene matches: 6. The CDR3 region is CASRITGDEKLFF. Here the CDR3 DNA reads TGTGCCAGCAGGATAACAGGGGACGAAAAACTGTTTTTT.

This clone was observed a single time. The rearrangement uses TRBV19 and TRBJ1-5; 7 bases fit TRBD1. The V and J ends lost 7 bases and 0 bases, in that order; junction bases with no gene match: 12. Germline V CDR1 and CDR2: LNHDA, SQIVND (reference sequence). The CDR3 is made up of 17 amino acids. The CDR3 reads CASTSGGALLSNQPQHF. Written as DNA, the CDR3 is TGTGCCAGTACCTCAGGGGGGGCCCTTCTTAGCAATCAGCCCCAGCATTTT.

The rearrangement uses TRBV10-3 and TRBJ2-7, with a weak D call TRBD2 (5 bases). The CDR3 spans 13 residues. V dropped 5 bases and J dropped 2 bases, with 10 bases sitting between them. Germline CDR1 reads ENHRY; CDR2 reads SYGVKD. Here the CDR3 DNA reads TGTGCCATCAGTCCCGGGAATCCCTACGAGCAGTACTTC. Amino acid sequence: CAISPGNPYEQYF.

The rearrangement links TRBV29-1 to TRBJ2-1, with D hard to call. Between the trimmed V and J ends, which lost 6 bases and 0 bases, there was a span of 12 bases. The CDR3 has 14 amino acids. Germline lookup yields CDR1 SQVTM and CDR2 ANQGSEA. The CDR3: CSVLMVSSYNEQFF. The CDR3 nucleotides are TGCAGCGTCCTGATGGTTAGCTCCTACAATGAGCAGTTCTTC.

The chain carries TRBV7-2 and TRBJ2-7, with TRBD2 identical over 9 bases. CDR1 and CDR2 from the germline V gene are SGHTA and FQGNSA. The CDR3 contains 14 residues. The trim removed 5 bases at V and 0 bases at J, leaving 2 bases unmatched. The CDR3 DNA is TGTGCCAGCAGCGCTAGCGGGAACTCCTACGAGCAGTACTTC. It encodes CASSASGNSYEQYF.

The V gene is TRBV28, the J gene TRBJ1-2; 7 bases align to TRBD1. The germline CDR1 and CDR2 sequences are MDHEN and SYDVKM. This CDR3 contains 15 residues. Unmatched junction bases numbered 9, after V lost 4 bases and J lost 4 bases. CDR3 region: CASSSSDREGYGYTF. The CDR3, as DNA: TGTGCCAGCAGTTCCAGCGACAGGGAGGGCTATGGCTACACCTTC.

The chain joins TRBV27 to TRBJ1-6, with TRBD1 as a possible D gene (6 bases). Per the germline V gene, CDR1 is MNHEY and CDR2 is SMNVEV (reference sequence). The CDR3 extends over 16 amino acids. The V gene lost 5 bases and the J gene lost 2 bases, with 13 bases spanning the gap. The CDR3 bases are TGTGCCAGCAGTCTGGCGGGGGGGCCCTATAATTCACCCCTCCACTTT. Protein sequence: CASSLAGGPYNSPLHF.

The chain is built from TRBV7-2 and TRBJ2-3, with 15 bases identical to TRBD2. Trimming took 5 bases from V and 4 from J; bases not matched to a gene: 4. The germline CDR1 and CDR2 sequences are SGHTA and FQGNSA. The CDR3 spans 16 residues. Here the CDR3 DNA reads TGTGCCAGCAGCCCGGGACTAGCGGGGGGCCCAGATACGCAGTATTTT. Encoded protein: CASSPGLAGGPDTQYF.

V is TRBV4-3 and J is TRBJ2-7; 7 bases map to TRBD1. This CDR3 contains 15 residues. Germline V gene data show CDR1 as LGHNA and CDR2 as YSLEER. The junction had 8 bases not matched to a gene; V was cut back by 6 bases and J by 0 bases. CDR3 DNA: TGCGCCAGCAGGTTACAGGGGACCCTCTCCTACGAGCAGTACTTC. It specifies CASRLQGTLSYEQYF.

The rearrangement joins TRBV6-1 to TRBJ2-7; TRBD1 or TRBD2 may be the D gene (6 bases each). Trimming stripped 7 bases from V and 10 bases from J, with 14 bases between. The CDR3 runs 11 residues. Per the germline V gene, CDR1 is MNHNS and CDR2 is SASEGT. Written as DNA, the CDR3 is TGTGCCAGCACAGGGGACTCCGCTCAGTACTTC. This codes for CASTGDSAQYF.

This clone was seen only once. This chain uses TRBV19 with TRBJ2-1; 7 positions match TRBD1. The CDR3 extends over 17 amino acids. Germline CDR1 is LNHDA and CDR2 is SQIVND (reference sequence). After removal of 6 bases from V and 7 bases from J, the junction contained 18 bases not matched to a gene. CDR3 loop: CASRRLDLTGLTNEQFF. CDR3 nucleotide sequence: TGTGCCAGTAGGAGACTCGACCTGACAGGGCTTACGAATGAGCAGTTCTTC.

J is TRBJ2-1 and V is TRBV2; the match to TRBD1 covers 7 bases. V gave up 6 bases and J gave up 5 bases; unmatched junction bases: 10. This CDR3 contains 15 residues. CDR1 is SNHLY, CDR2 FYNNEI, per germline. The CDR3 nucleotides read TGTGCCAGCAGGGGACAGTTGAGACAACACAATGAGCAGTTCTTC. Its translation: CASRGQLRQHNEQFF.